The present T cell receptor (beta chain) was sequenced within a study of T cells in Graves' hyperthyroidism and ophthalmopathy (dated by TCRdb to between 2018 and 2020). About the investigation overall: Peripheral blood was sampled at the time of initial diagnosis, prior to any treatment. To identify distinguishing TCR V-J signatures, a discovery cohort of 100 patients was used, comprising 43 with Graves' ophthalmopathy and approximately 58 with stable Graves' hyperthyroidism. An independent validation cohort of fewer than 20 hyperthyroidism patients and about 16 patients who later progressed to ophthalmopathy tested prospective prediction of ophthalmopathy. For training and testing, the 100 or so patients in the discovery cohort were randomly divided in a 7:3 ratio. TCR Vbeta CDR3 sequencing of 135 peripheral blood samples (43 ophthalmopathy, 75 to 80 hyperthyroidism and roughly 17 progressor patients) is reported in the paper. In addition, the study compared T-cell repertoires in thyroid tissue and in blood from over 5 Graves' hyperthyroidism patients. After sampling, hyperthyroidism patients received methimazole starting at 30 mg daily, and ophthalmopathy patients received high-dose intravenous methylprednisolone. The investigation overall reported the following: In validation, the model predicted progression to ophthalmopathy with over 60% sensitivity and approximately 78% specificity, a median of about 6 months before onset. A 13 V-J signature model separated ophthalmopathy from stable hyperthyroidism, with around 88% sensitivity and 81% to 83% specificity in cross-validation and 80%/75% in testing. Most expanded thyroid clonotypes (frequency above 0.001) were also detected in blood, suggesting blood repertoires may reflect thyroid immune responses. Sample size was not statistically predetermined, and investigators were not blinded to group allocation.

Ophthalmopathy patients had moderately to severely active disease, Clinical Activity Score of at least 3, NOSPECS grade of at least 4, and duration under 3 months. Exclusion was applied to patients with uncontrolled infections, other autoimmune diseases, pregnancy or lactation. Diagnoses relied on clinical symptoms, serum thyroxine and TRAb, thyroid ultrasound and orbital computed tomography. Ficoll-Paque density gradient centrifugation was used to isolate PBMCs from approximately 10 ml of fresh peripheral blood. Total RNA was extracted using Trizol reagent, and RNA quality was assessed on an Agilent 2100 Bioanalyzer. In its sample, this clonotype was seen many times. The clone's antigen remains unknown. Base-call qualities are not available, and no considerably larger clone is one nucleotide away. Taken from the germline V gene (reference sequence), the CDR1 and CDR2 loops are MNHEY and SMNVEV. From cysteine to phenylalanine, the CDR3 is 15 amino acids long. The sequence is cut down to CDR3 DNA, 45 bases in frame from base 1. Trimming costs V 6 bases and J 0 bases, and their ends lie 12 bases apart.

TCR beta CDR3 regions were amplified from RNA transcripts. The first round of RT-PCR for the TCR CDR3 was performed with the HTBI primer set and the Qiagen OneStep RT-PCR kit. The libraries were constructed in a second round of multiplex PCR and then size-selected and purified. Paired-end sequencing of the libraries was performed with 100 bp reads on an Illumina HiSeq2000. On the authors' methods: SOAPnuke was used to process the raw data, removing reads that contained adapters or uncalled bases, had a mean Phred below 15, or lacked an exact match to the constant primer or identifier. COPE v1.2.5 was used to merge the high-quality paired reads, and each unique nucleotide sequence was defined as a clonotype. Clonotypes were aligned to IMGT TRBV, TRBD and TRBJ reference segments using MiTCR v1.1. Only V-J combinations with frequency above 0.0001, covering 99% to 99.2% of repertoires, were analysed. The TCS score was defined as the ratio of F50 (clonal expansion) to E x V (chaos), calculated using BLOSUM62-based TCRdist between CDR3 peptides within each V-J. Welch's t-statistics and random forest reduced around 520 V-J features to 10 to 15, which were used in a naive Bayes classifier (R e1071). TCRdb reprocessed the public reads (quality trimming at Q25 with fastp, clone calling with MiXCR) and kept in-frame beta chains. One record per CDR3 amino acid sequence lists the most common genes and DNA. The V and J calls and clone size are TCRdb's, not the authors'. The sample records 200,000 to 300,000 distinct CDR3 sequences, over 15% of which are singletons. The ten biggest clones cover around 28% of the sample.

The V gene is TRBV27 and the J gene is TRBJ1-5; TRBD1 is perhaps the D gene, given 5 matching bases. The sequenced sample consisted of blood. The receptor was isolated from a woman between 18 and 30 years old with Graves' ophthalmopathy. The CDR3 protein sequence reads: CASSVTGASNQPQHF. At the DNA level, the sequence is TGTGCCAGCAGCGTAACAGGCGCTAGCAATCAGCCCCAGCATTTT.